The rows below give T cell receptor beta chains drawn from one sample of a study of T-cell reconstitution after alpha-beta-depleted transplantation in children. TCRdb analysed the PCR reads with MiXCR anew, one entry per CDR3 protein. The top ten hold approximately 5% of the sample, which has some 830,000 distinct CDR3 sequences, less than 20% seen once. The specimen was PBMCs, mostly from graft donor cells, collected 360 days after TCRalphabeta/CD19-depleted stem cell transplant. The source is a male patient younger than 18 who had a stem cell transplant for acute lymphoblastic leukemia, so the T cells may come from the graft donor. The CDR3 runs from the conserved cysteine through the conserved F or W. The D gene is left open where the match is weak. Only some rows state a clone size, as once, few, many or a class for expanded clones.

CAISLGGIGYEQYF	TGTGCCATCAGTCTGGGGGGAATAGGCTACGAGCAGTACTTC	TRBV10-3	TRBJ2-7	-	-
CASSARTGRGSNYGYTF	TGTGCCAGCAGTGCCCGGACAGGGCGAGGGTCTAACTATGGCTACACCTTC	TRBV25-1	TRBJ1-2	-	TRBD1
CSARVGGNEQFF	TGCAGTGCTAGAGTAGGGGGCAATGAGCAGTTCTTC	TRBV20-1	TRBJ2-1	few	-
CASSQVSSSGSSYNEQFF	TGTGCCAGCAGCCAAGTCTCGTCTAGCGGGAGTTCATACAATGAGCAGTTCTTC	TRBV4-2	TRBJ2-1	few	TRBD2
CASRQEYDEQFF	TGTGCCAGCCGCCAGGAATATGATGAGCAGTTCTTC	TRBV2	TRBJ2-1	many	-
CATSREGPLSYEQYF	TGTGCCACCAGCAGAGAGGGACCGCTCTCCTACGAGCAGTACTTC	TRBV15	TRBJ2-7	-	-
CSARPRGRENTGELFF	TGCAGCGCACGGCCTCGCGGGAGGGAAAACACCGGGGAGCTGTTTTTT	TRBV29-1	TRBJ2-2	-	TRBD2
CASSPLGTDTQYF	TGTGCCAGCAGCCCTCTAGGCACAGATACGCAGTATTTT	TRBV18	TRBJ2-3	many	-
CASSRATAAVTGELFF	TGTGCCAGCAGCCGGGCCACCGCGGCCGTCACCGGGGAGCTGTTTTTT	TRBV3-1	TRBJ2-2	few	-
CSALGGNQPQHF	TGCAGTGCTTTAGGAGGCAATCAGCCCCAGCATTTT	TRBV20-1	TRBJ1-5	few	-
CASSAREGYTDTQYF	TGTGCCAGCAGCGCAAGGGAGGGCTACACAGATACGCAGTATTTT	TRBV7-8	TRBJ2-3	few	TRBD2
CASSQPAGVRNEQFF	TGTGCCAGCAGCCAACCAGCGGGAGTTAGAAATGAGCAGTTCTTC	TRBV3-1	TRBJ2-1	-	TRBD2
CASSQESSYNEQFF	TGTGCCAGCAGCCAGGAAAGCTCCTACAATGAGCAGTTCTTC	TRBV6-1	TRBJ2-1	-	-
CSVVISLTGELFF	TGCAGCGTCGTTATCAGCCTCACCGGGGAGCTGTTTTTT	TRBV29-1	TRBJ2-2	-	-
CATSDPGIFSSYNEQFF	TGTGCCACCAGTGATCCAGGAATTTTCAGCTCCTACAATGAGCAGTTCTTC	TRBV24-1	TRBJ2-1	few	-
CSVARGIAYEQYF	TGCAGCGTTGCCCGGGGTATAGCCTACGAGCAGTACTTC	TRBV29-1	TRBJ2-7	many	-
CASSRWGGKNIQYF	TGTGCCAGCAGCCGATGGGGGGGCAAAAACATTCAGTACTTC	TRBV6-4	TRBJ2-4	few	TRBD2
CASTQGLAGESTGELFF	TGTGCCAGCACCCAGGGACTAGCGGGAGAGAGCACCGGGGAGCTGTTTTTT	TRBV12-3/TRBV12-4	TRBJ2-2	few	TRBD2
CASRGTETQYF	TGTGCCAGCAGGGGTACAGAGACCCAGTACTTC	TRBV12-3/TRBV12-4	TRBJ2-5	once	-
CASSLESPLAGGAYEQYF	TGCGCCAGCAGCTTGGAATCCCCCCTAGCGGGAGGTGCCTACGAGCAGTACTTC	TRBV5-1	TRBJ2-7	few	TRBD2
CASSPWTVNYGYTF	TGTGCCAGCAGTCCCTGGACAGTGAACTATGGCTACACCTTC	TRBV12-3/TRBV12-4	TRBJ1-2	few	-
CSARGGTAYGYTF	TGCAGTGCTAGAGGAGGGACAGCGTATGGCTACACCTTC	TRBV20-1	TRBJ1-2	few	TRBD1
CASSQDSYQRATNTGELFF	TGCGCCAGCAGCCAAGATTCTTACCAGCGGGCTACGAACACCGGGGAGCTGTTTTTT	TRBV4-1	TRBJ2-2	-	-
CASSRGRAAEQFF	TGTGCCAGCAGTCGCGGGAGGGCGGCTGAGCAGTTCTTC	TRBV12-3/TRBV12-4	TRBJ2-1	-	TRBD2
CAFSSGLAGLAGANVLTF	TGTGCCTTCAGTTCCGGACTAGCGGGATTAGCTGGGGCCAACGTCCTGACTTTC	TRBV2	TRBJ2-6	-	TRBD2
CASSFNRVSGGNTIYF	TGTGCCAGCAGCTTTAACAGGGTTTCGGGTGGAAACACCATATATTTT	TRBV7-8	TRBJ1-3	few	-
CSVERRGSSTDTQYF	TGCAGCGTTGAACGGAGGGGGTCTAGCACAGATACGCAGTATTTT	TRBV29-1	TRBJ2-3	-	-
CASGLGTGGEQFF	TGTGCTAGTGGCCTGGGGACAGGCGGTGAGCAGTTCTTC	TRBV12-5	TRBJ2-1	-	TRBD1
CASGPSRDRSQSNQPQHF	TGTGCTAGTGGCCCGTCCCGGGACAGGTCCCAAAGCAATCAGCCCCAGCATTTT	TRBV12-5	TRBJ1-5	-	TRBD1
CASSERSGSYEQYF	TGCGCCAGCAGTGAAAGGAGCGGGAGCTACGAGCAGTACTTC	TRBV10-2	TRBJ2-7	-	TRBD2
CASSPKRAGAPSYNEQFF	TGCGCCAGCAGCCCCAAACGGGCGGGAGCTCCCTCCTACAATGAGCAGTTCTTC	TRBV4-1	TRBJ2-1	-	TRBD2
CASSYLSLLLDRRETQYF	TGTGCCAGCAGCTATCTATCCCTTCTTCTAGACCGGAGGGAGACCCAGTACTTC	TRBV11-1	TRBJ2-5	few	-
CASSLTGWGSYNEQFF	TGTGCCAGCAGTCTTACAGGGTGGGGGTCCTACAATGAGCAGTTCTTC	TRBV7-9	TRBJ2-1	few	-
CASSQDRGRGNEQFF	TGCGCCAGCAGCCAAGACCGGGGGAGAGGGAATGAGCAGTTCTTC	TRBV4-1	TRBJ2-1	few	-
CASSRNVGGHNEQYF	TGCGCCAGCAGCCGTAACGTAGGGGGGCATAACGAGCAGTACTTC	TRBV5-1	TRBJ2-7	-	-
CASSLSAGALHF	TGCGCCAGCAGCTTATCAGCCGGGGCCCTCCACTTT	TRBV5-1	TRBJ1-6	few	-
CASIPDSYNEQFF	TGCGCCAGCATTCCTGACTCGTACAATGAGCAGTTCTTC	TRBV5-1	TRBJ2-1	few	-
CATSDDNRGPLTQYF	TGTGCCACCAGTGATGACAACAGGGGCCCACTGACGCAGTATTTT	TRBV24-1	TRBJ2-3	few	TRBD1
CASSLGPAQPWNEQFF	TGTGCCAGCAGCTTAGGCCCGGCCCAGCCGTGGAATGAGCAGTTCTTC	TRBV7-9	TRBJ2-1	few	-
CASSFRGGAVSDEQFF	TGTGCCAGCAGCTTCAGGGGGGGCGCGGTGAGCGATGAGCAGTTCTTC	TRBV11-1	TRBJ2-1	-	-
CASSGPQGYYGYTF	TGTGCCAGCAGCGGTCCACAGGGTTACTATGGCTACACCTTC	TRBV3-1	TRBJ1-2	-	-
CASRGGGMMNTEAFF	TGCGCCAGCAGAGGGGGGGGTATGATGAACACTGAAGCTTTCTTT	TRBV5-1	TRBJ1-1	-	-
CASSRSASGYNEQFF	TGTGCCAGCAGCCGGTCGGCTAGCGGATACAATGAGCAGTTCTTC	TRBV7-9	TRBJ2-1	-	TRBD2
CASSLDRGNWARDGYTF	TGCGCCAGCAGCTTGGACAGGGGCAATTGGGCCCGGGATGGCTACACCTTC	TRBV5-1	TRBJ1-2	-	TRBD1
CSVRSGSGDNEQFF	TGCAGTGTCAGAAGCGGGAGTGGGGACAATGAGCAGTTCTTC	TRBV20-1	TRBJ2-1	many	TRBD2
CASSGTGTPDQETQYF	TGTGCCAGCAGTGGAACCGGGACTCCCGATCAAGAGACCCAGTACTTC	TRBV12-3/TRBV12-4	TRBJ2-5	few	-
CSASRQERTDTQCF	TGCAGTGCTAGTAGACAGGAGCGCACAGATACGCAGTGTTTT	TRBV20-1	TRBJ2-3	once	-
CASSLGQRSIYEQYF	TGTGCCAGCAGTTTGGGCCAGCGGAGCATCTACGAGCAGTACTTC	TRBV12-3/TRBV12-4	TRBJ2-7	many	-
CASSHGPGTDTQYF	TGCGCCAGCAGCCACGGGCCTGGCACAGATACGCAGTATTTT	TRBV4-1	TRBJ2-3	once	-
CASSQREGGTQYF	TGCGCCAGCAGCCAGAGAGAGGGAGGGACCCAGTACTTC	TRBV5-1	TRBJ2-5	-	-
CASRRRTETYEQYF	TGTGCCAGCAGGAGAAGGACAGAAACCTACGAGCAGTACTTC	TRBV2	TRBJ2-7	-	-
CATSDKPRTGSTYEQYF	TGTGCCACCAGTGACAAACCTAGGACAGGGTCGACCTACGAGCAGTACTTC	TRBV24-1	TRBJ2-7	-	TRBD1
CATSDYNTETQYF	TGTGCCACCAGTGATTATAACACAGAGACCCAGTACTTC	TRBV24-1	TRBJ2-5	-	-
CASSPTGARNTGELFF	TGTGCCAGCAGCCCCACAGGGGCGAGGAACACCGGGGAGCTGTTTTTT	TRBV7-6	TRBJ2-2	-	TRBD1
CASSAPLDDEQYF	TGTGCCAGCAGCGCCCCCCTAGATGACGAGCAGTACTTC	TRBV7-9	TRBJ2-7	-	-
CSASGQGWAYEQYF	TGCAGTGCTTCAGGACAGGGGTGGGCCTACGAGCAGTACTTC	TRBV20-1	TRBJ2-7	-	TRBD1
CASRLEGTDTQYF	TGTGCCAGCAGGTTGGAGGGGACAGATACGCAGTATTTT	TRBV7-3	TRBJ2-3	-	-